This T cell receptor beta chain originates from a study of blood T cell repertoires in COVID-19. The CDR3 has 14 residues. The germline gives CDR1 SEHNR, CDR2 FQNEAQ (reference sequence). V lost 1 base, J lost 6 bases, and 11 bases lay in between. Sequencing used immunoSEQ multiplex PCR; TCRdb keeps in-frame clones, though not all of them. In the table there are over 45,000 clones, about 90% of which are singletons. V and J are TRBV7-9 and TRBJ2-3; TRBD2 is a possible D gene (6 bases). Specimen: peripheral blood. The clonotype comes from a man aged 80 or over in a cohort sampled during active COVID-19. In DNA form, the CDR3 reads TGTGCCAGCAGCTTAGAGGGACTCGGGGATACGCAGTATTTT. Translating gives CASSLEGLGDTQYF.